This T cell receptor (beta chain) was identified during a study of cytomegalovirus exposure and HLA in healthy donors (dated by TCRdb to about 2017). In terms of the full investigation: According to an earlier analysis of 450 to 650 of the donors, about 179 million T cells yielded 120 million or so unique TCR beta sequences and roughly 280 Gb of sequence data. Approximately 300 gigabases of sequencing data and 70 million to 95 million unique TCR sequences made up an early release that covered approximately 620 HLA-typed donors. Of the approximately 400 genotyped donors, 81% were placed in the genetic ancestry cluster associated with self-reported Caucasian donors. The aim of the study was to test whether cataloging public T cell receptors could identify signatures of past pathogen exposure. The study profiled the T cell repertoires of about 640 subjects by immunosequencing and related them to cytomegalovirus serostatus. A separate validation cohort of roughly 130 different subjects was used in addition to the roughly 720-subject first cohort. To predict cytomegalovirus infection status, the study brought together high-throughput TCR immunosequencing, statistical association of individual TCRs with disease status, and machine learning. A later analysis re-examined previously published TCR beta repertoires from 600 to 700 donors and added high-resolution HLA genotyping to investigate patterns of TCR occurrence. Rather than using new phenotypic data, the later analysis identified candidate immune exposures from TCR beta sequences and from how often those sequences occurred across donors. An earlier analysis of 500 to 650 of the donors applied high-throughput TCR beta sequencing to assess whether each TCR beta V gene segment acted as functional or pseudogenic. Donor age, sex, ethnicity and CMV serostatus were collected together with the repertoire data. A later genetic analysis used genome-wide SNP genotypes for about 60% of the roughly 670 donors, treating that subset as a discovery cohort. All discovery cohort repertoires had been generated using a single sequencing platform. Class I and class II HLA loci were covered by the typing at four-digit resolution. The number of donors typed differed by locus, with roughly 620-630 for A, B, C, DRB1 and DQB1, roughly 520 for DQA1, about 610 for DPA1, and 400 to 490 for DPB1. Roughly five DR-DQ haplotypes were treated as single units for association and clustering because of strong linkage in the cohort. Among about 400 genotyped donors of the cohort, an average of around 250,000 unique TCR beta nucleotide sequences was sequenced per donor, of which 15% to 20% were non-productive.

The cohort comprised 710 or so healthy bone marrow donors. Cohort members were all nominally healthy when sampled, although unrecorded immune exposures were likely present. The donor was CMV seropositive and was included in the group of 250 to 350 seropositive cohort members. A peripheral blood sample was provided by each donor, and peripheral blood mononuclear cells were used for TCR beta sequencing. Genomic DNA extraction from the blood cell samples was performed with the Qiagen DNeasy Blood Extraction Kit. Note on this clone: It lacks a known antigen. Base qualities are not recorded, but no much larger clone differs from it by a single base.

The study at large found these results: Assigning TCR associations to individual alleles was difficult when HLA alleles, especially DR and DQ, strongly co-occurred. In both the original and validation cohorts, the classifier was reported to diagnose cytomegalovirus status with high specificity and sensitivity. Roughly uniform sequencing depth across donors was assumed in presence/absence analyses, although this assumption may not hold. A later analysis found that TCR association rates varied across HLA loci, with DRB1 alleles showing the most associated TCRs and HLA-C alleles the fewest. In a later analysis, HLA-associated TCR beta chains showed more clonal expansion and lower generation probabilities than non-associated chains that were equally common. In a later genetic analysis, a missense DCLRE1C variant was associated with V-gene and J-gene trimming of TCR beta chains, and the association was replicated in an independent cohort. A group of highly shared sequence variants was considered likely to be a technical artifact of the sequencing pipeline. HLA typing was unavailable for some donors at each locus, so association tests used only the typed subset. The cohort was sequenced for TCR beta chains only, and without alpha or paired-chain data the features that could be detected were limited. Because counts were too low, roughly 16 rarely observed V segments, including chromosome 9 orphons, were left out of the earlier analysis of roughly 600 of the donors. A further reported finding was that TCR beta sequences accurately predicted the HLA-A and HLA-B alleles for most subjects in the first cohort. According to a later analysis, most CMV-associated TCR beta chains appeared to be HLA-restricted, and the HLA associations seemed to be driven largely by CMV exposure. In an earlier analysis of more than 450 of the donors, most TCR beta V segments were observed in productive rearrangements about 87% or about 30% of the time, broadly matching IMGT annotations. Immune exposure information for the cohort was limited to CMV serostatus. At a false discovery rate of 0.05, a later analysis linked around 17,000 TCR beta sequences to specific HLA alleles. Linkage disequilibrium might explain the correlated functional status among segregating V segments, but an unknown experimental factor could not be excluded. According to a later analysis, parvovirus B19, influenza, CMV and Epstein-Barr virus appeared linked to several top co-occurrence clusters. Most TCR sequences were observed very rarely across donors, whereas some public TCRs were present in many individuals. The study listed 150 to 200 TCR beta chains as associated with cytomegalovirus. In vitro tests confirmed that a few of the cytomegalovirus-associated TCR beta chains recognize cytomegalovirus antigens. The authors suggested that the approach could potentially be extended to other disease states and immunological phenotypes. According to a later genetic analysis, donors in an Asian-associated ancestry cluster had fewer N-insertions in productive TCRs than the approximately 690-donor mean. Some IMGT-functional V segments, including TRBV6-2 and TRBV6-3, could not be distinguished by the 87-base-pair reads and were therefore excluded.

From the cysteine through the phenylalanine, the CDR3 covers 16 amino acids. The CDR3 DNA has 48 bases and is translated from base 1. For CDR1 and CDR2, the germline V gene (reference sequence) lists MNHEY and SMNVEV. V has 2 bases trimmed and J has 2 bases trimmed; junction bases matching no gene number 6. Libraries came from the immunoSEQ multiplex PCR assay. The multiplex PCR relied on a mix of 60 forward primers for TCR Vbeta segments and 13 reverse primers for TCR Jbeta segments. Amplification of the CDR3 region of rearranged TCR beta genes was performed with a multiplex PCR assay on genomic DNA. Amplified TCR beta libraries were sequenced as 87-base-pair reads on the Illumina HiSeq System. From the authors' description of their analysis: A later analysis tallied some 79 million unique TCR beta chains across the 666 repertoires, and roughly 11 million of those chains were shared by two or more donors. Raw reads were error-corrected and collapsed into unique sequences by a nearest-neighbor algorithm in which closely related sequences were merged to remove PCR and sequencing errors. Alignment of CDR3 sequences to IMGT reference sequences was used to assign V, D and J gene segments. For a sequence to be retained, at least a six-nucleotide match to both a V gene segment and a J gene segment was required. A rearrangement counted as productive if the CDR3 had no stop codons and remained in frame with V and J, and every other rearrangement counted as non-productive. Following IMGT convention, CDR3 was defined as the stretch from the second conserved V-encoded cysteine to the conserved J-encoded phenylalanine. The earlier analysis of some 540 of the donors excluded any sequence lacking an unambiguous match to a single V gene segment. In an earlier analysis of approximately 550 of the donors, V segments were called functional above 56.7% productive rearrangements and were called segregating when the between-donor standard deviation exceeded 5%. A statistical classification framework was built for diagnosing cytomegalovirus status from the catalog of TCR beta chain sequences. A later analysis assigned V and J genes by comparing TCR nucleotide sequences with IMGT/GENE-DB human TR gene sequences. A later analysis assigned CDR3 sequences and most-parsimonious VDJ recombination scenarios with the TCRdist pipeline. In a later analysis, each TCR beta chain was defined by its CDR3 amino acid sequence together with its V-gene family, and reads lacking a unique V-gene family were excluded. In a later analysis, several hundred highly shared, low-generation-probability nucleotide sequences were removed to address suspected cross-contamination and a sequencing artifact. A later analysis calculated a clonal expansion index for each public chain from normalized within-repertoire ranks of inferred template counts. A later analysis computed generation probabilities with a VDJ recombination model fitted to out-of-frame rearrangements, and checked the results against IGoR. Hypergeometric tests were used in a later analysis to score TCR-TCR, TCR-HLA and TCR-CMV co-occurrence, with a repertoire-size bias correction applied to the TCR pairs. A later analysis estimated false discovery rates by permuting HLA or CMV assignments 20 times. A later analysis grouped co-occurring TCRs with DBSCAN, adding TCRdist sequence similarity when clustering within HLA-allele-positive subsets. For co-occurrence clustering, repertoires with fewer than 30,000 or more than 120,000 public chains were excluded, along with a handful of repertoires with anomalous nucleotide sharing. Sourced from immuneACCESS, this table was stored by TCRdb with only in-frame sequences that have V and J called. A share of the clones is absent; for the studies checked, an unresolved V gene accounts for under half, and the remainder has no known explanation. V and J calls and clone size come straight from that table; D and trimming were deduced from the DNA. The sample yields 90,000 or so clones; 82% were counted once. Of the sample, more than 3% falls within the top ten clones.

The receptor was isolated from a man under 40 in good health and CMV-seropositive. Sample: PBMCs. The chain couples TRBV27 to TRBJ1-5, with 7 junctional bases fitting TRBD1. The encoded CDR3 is CASSLGTEVGNQPQHF. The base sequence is TGTGCCAGCAGTTTAGGGACAGAAGTCGGCAATCAGCCCCAGCATTTT.